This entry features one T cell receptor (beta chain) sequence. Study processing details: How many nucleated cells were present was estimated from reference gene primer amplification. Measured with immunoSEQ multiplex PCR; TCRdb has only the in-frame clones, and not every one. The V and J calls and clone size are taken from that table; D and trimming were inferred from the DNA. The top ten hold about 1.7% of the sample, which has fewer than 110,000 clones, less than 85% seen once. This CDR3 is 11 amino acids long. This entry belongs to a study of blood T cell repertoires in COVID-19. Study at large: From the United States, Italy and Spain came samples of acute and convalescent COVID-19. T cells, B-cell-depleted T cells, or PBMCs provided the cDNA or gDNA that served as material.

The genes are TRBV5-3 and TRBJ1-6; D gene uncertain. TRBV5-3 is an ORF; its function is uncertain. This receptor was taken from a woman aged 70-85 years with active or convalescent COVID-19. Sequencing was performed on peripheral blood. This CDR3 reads CPLGSRSPLHF. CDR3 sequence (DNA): TGTCCTCTGGGCAGTCGTTCACCCCTCCACTTT.